The clone carrying this T cell receptor beta chain has a single count. The data belong to a study of blood T cell repertoires in COVID-19. Across the whole study: Sites across the United States, Italy and Spain contributed samples from acute and convalescent COVID-19. Sample material is recorded as cDNA or gDNA derived from T cells, B-cell-depleted T cells, or PBMCs.

As originally analysed: How many nucleated cells were present was estimated from reference gene primer amplification. Clones were read by immunoSEQ multiplex PCR, and TCRdb kept only the in-frame ones, dropping some. V and J calls and clone size are as listed in that table; D and trimming were resolved from the DNA. The sample contains approximately 460,000 clones, 85% to 90% of which appear only once. Seattle's enrolled individuals joined amid active infection and were then monitored longitudinally. CDR3 size: 12 residues. The ends were cut back, 4 bases at V and 5 bases at J, with 9 bases in the middle. Per germline, CDR1 GTSNPN and CDR2 SVGIG (reference sequence).

This TCR derives from a man between 18 and 29 years old with COVID-19, enrolled during active disease. The sample consisted of peripheral blood. The V call is TRBV30, the J call TRBJ1-5, with a possible D match to TRBD1 (5 bases). CDR3: CAWTSGDQPQHF. Written as DNA, the CDR3 is TGTGCCTGGACCTCGGGGGATCAGCCCCAGCATTTT.